These T cell receptor beta chains were read from a single sample in a study of blood T cells in healthy people across ages. A single record per CDR3 protein comes from TCRdb applying MiXCR to the 5' RACE reads. This sample carries around 1.5 million distinct CDR3 sequences, roughly 32% of them seen once, and the ten largest clones take roughly 12%. Sequenced input: blood. The receptor set was obtained from a woman in her twenties or thirties in good health. Each CDR3 is given with its conserved first and last residue. The D gene is left open where the match is weak. Clone size, where shown, is once, few, many, or a class for clones that have expanded.

size	V	D	J	DNA	CDR3
-	TRBV20-1	-	TRBJ1-5	TGCAGTGCTCTTGGGCGTAGTTTTCTTAGCAATCAGCCCCAGCATTTT	CSALGRSFLSNQPQHF
few	TRBV29-1	-	TRBJ2-1	TGCAGCGTTGAATTCCCCAATGAGCAGTTCTTC	CSVEFPNEQFF
-	TRBV20-1	-	TRBJ2-7	TGCAGCCCCTCTGATAGCTACGAGCAGTACTTC	CSPSDSYEQYF
-	TRBV7-7	-	TRBJ2-1	TGTGCCAGCAGCCTGGGGGCTAGCGGCCACAATGAGCAGTTCTTC	CASSLGASGHNEQFF
-	TRBV28	-	TRBJ1-1	TGTGCCAGCACAACTTACATGAACACTGAAGCTTTCTTT	CASTTYMNTEAFF
-	TRBV12-3/TRBV12-4	-	TRBJ2-3	TGTGCCAGCAGTACTAGACTTTCTAGCACAGATACGCAGTATTTT	CASSTRLSSTDTQYF
few	TRBV6-2/TRBV6-3	-	TRBJ2-4	TGTGCCAGCAGTTCCACCGTAGGCCCCGAGCTGTGGGAGCAGTACTTC	CASSSTVGPELWEQYF
-	TRBV7-9	TRBD1	TRBJ1-4	TGTGCCAGCAGCCCAGGGTCCAGGGGGCGAGGGACTAATGAAAAACTGTTTTTT	CASSPGSRGRGTNEKLFF
-	TRBV28	-	TRBJ2-7	TGTGCCAGCAGTTCCAGCGGGCTTACGAAGGTGCAGTACTTC	CASSSSGLTKVQYF
-	TRBV27	TRBD1	TRBJ2-7	TGTGCCAGCAGTTCCTCCCGGACAGGGGGATTGTGGGAGCAGTACTTC	CASSSSRTGGLWEQYF
-	TRBV20-1	TRBD2	TRBJ2-1	TGCAGTGCTAGAGTCCGGACTAGCGGCGATGAGCAGTTCTTC	CSARVRTSGDEQFF
few	TRBV5-1	TRBD2	TRBJ2-1	TGCGCCAGCAGCTTGAGGAGTCCGGGACTAGCGCTTTACAATGAGCAGTTCTTC	CASSLRSPGLALYNEQFF
few	TRBV7-7	-	TRBJ2-5	TGTGCCAGCAGCTTCGGGGCGGGGTTAGAGACCCAGTACTTC	CASSFGAGLETQYF
-	TRBV12-3/TRBV12-4	-	TRBJ2-3	TGTGCCAGCAGTCCACAGGGGAGGGCGAGCGCAGATACGCAGTATTTT	CASSPQGRASADTQYF
few	TRBV5-1	-	TRBJ2-2	TGCGCCAGCAGCGACCGGACAAACGCGAACACCGGGGAGCTGTTTTTT	CASSDRTNANTGELFF
few	TRBV6-1	TRBD1	TRBJ1-2	TGTGCCAGCAGTGCGGGACAGGGGGCTAACTATGGCTACACCTTC	CASSAGQGANYGYTF
few	TRBV4-1	TRBD1	TRBJ1-1	TGCGCCAGCAGCCAAGGCAGGGGGATGGGTGGCACTGAAGCTTTCTTT	CASSQGRGMGGTEAFF
few	TRBV6-2/TRBV6-3	TRBD2	TRBJ2-1	TGTGCCAGCAAAGTTGATATAGCGGGAGGGTCCTACAATGAGCAGTTCTTC	CASKVDIAGGSYNEQFF
few	TRBV13	-	TRBJ2-1	TGTGCCAGCAGCCCGGACAGCAGCTCCTACAATGAGCAGTTCTTC	CASSPDSSSYNEQFF